The 29 T cell receptor beta chains presented below share a single source sample, sequenced in a study of cytomegalovirus exposure and HLA in healthy donors. Both 60 Vbeta primers and 13 Jbeta primers went into the PCR. Measured with immunoSEQ multiplex PCR; TCRdb has only the in-frame clones, and not every one. The profile covers 95,000 to 150,000 clones, with around 66% appearing a single time and about 1.6% taken by the ten largest. The sequencing input was PBMCs. These receptors originate from a man between 18 and 29 years old in good health and CMV-seronegative.

The chain combines TRBV19 with TRBJ1-2; 12 bases match TRBD1. The CDR3 sequence is 15 residues long. Per the germline V gene, CDR1 is LNHDA and CDR2 is SQIVND (reference sequence). V shed 5 bases and J 4 bases; nucleotides not matched to a gene: 5. The CDR3 DNA reads as TGTGCCAGTAGTCCCGGGACAGGGGGCTTCTATGGCTACACCTTC. Amino acids: CASSPGTGGFYGYTF. Drawing the rest from reference TRBV19 and TRBJ1-2, the complete variable domain is DGGITQSPKYLFRKEGQNVTLSCEQNLNHDAMYWYRQDPGQGLRLIYYSQIVNDFQKGDIAEGYSVSREKKESFPLTVTSAQKNPTAFYLCASSPGTGGFYGYTFGSGTRLTVV.

V gene TRBV5-1 combines with J gene TRBJ1-1; D remains unclear. Germline V gene sequence: CDR1 SGHRS, CDR2 YFSETQ. V shed 4 bases and J shed 1 base, with 17 bases lying between them. The CDR3 is 16 amino acids. CDR3 amino acids: CASSDGILKRNTEAFF. CDR3 sequence (DNA): TGCGCCAGCAGCGACGGGATTCTAAAGAGGAACACTGAAGCTTTCTTT.

The rearrangement joins TRBV19 to TRBJ1-2, with TRBD1 identical over 8 bases. This CDR3 comprises 16 residues. CDR1 LNHDA and CDR2 SQIVND come from the germline V gene (reference sequence). V dropped 5 bases and J dropped 2; count of bases not matched to a gene: 10. CDR3: CASSFRQGNKNYGYTF. The CDR3 DNA sequence: TGTGCCAGTAGTTTCCGACAGGGGAATAAGAACTATGGCTACACCTTC.

This chain uses TRBV4-2 with TRBJ1-1, with D possibly matching TRBD1 (5 bases). Trimming removed 1 base at V and 7 bases at J, with 16 bases between. CDR3 size: 15 residues. Germline V gives CDR1 LGHNA, CDR2 YNFKEQ. The CDR3 DNA sequence: TGTGCCAGCAGCCAAGGTTGGAGTCCCGGGGGTGAAGCTTTCTTT. Translation: CASSQGWSPGGEAFF.

V gene TRBV6-1 combines with J gene TRBJ2-3; D unresolved. The CDR3 has 11 residues. With 5 bases removed from V and 2 bases from J, the gap between germline ends came to 2 bases. The V gene's germline CDR1 is MNHNS and CDR2 SASEGT. The DNA for the CDR3 is TGTGCCAGCAGTCTCACAGATACGCAGTATTTT. Translated: CASSLTDTQYF.

The V and J genes are TRBV10-3 and TRBJ1-1, with D hard to call. Germline-derived CDR1 and CDR2 are ENHRY and SYGVKD. The CDR3 is 16 residues long. V gave up 0 bases and J gave up 1 base, with 12 bases separating them. The chain's CDR3 is CAISESNRGTNTEAFF. CDR3 DNA sequence: TGTGCCATCAGTGAGTCGAACCGAGGCACGAACACTGAAGCTTTCTTT.

The chain links TRBV5-6 to TRBJ2-5; tentatively, D is TRBD1 (6 bases). Trimming left V 1 base short and J 4 bases short, with 11 bases between. The CDR3 runs 14 residues. Germline CDR1 is SGHDT and CDR2 is YYEEEE. The CDR3 protein is CASSLTGFRETQYF. DNA for the CDR3: TGTGCCAGCAGCTTGACAGGGTTCAGAGAGACCCAGTACTTC.

This chain joins TRBV28 and TRBJ2-5, with 7 bases fitting TRBD1. The closer fit of TRBJ2-7 to the DNA end suggests the J call may be wrong. CDR3 length: 14 amino acids. CDR1 is MDHEN and CDR2 is SYDVKM in the germline V gene. The CDR3 DNA reads TGTGCCAGCACCGGCCCGGGACAGAACTACGAGCAGTACTTC. It is translated as CASTGPGQNYEQYF.

The rearrangement joins TRBV6-5 to TRBJ2-7; D perhaps matches TRBD1 (6 bases). Trimming cost V 1 base and J 6 bases, with 16 bases left between them. CDR3 length: 15 amino acids. The germline CDR1 and CDR2 sequences are MNHEY and SVGAGI. CDR3 nucleotides: TGTGCCAGCAGTTACTATCCAGGGGTAATGGCCGAGCAGTACTTC. This encodes CASSYYPGVMAEQYF.

The chain carries TRBV11-2 and TRBJ2-2; D may be TRBD1 (6 bases). Germline values: CDR1 SGHAT, CDR2 FQNNGV. The CDR3 length is 16 residues. With 6 bases removed from V and 0 bases from J, the gap between germline ends came to 14 bases. The CDR3 sequence: CASRYGQTTNTGELFF. CDR3 DNA sequence: TGTGCCAGCAGGTATGGACAGACAACGAACACCGGGGAGCTGTTTTTT.

The chain carries TRBV6-6 and TRBJ2-1; 11 positions agree with TRBD2. The germline gives CDR1 MNHNY, CDR2 SVGAGI (reference sequence). The trim removed 6 bases at V and 9 bases at J, leaving 7 bases unmatched. There are 14 residues in the CDR3. CDR3 amino acids: CASRPPSGRSEQFF. CDR3 nucleotide sequence: TGTGCCAGCAGACCTCCTAGCGGGAGGAGTGAGCAGTTCTTC.

V gene TRBV7-9 combines with J gene TRBJ1-4; D perhaps matches TRBD1 (6 bases). V lost 5 bases and J lost 10, with 23 bases in between. The CDR3 loop spans 16 amino acids. Germline CDR1 reads SEHNR; CDR2 reads FQNEAQ (reference sequence). This CDR3 is CASSPQTGGAEIKLFF. The CDR3 coding sequence is TGTGCCAGCAGCCCCCAGACGGGGGGCGCTGAAATAAAACTGTTTTTT. The full variable domain, rest sourced from reference TRBV7-9 and TRBJ1-4, is DTGVSQNPRHKITKRGQNVTFRCDPISEHNRLYWYRQTLGQGPEFLTYFQNEAQLEKSRLLSDRFSAERPKGSFSTLEIQRTEQGDSAMYLCASSPQTGGAEIKLFFGSGTQLSVL.

This sequence joins TRBV5-4 and TRBJ1-4; maybe TRBD1 (6 bases). CDR1 is SGHNT and CDR2 is YYREEE in the germline V gene (reference sequence). Trimming took off 4 bases at V and 0 bases at J, with 19 bases between the two ends. There are 18 residues in the CDR3. CDR3 in amino acids: CASSHEPQGYSTNEKLFF. The CDR3 DNA reads TGTGCCAGCAGCCACGAACCACAGGGTTATTCAACTAATGAAAAACTGTTTTTT.

V is TRBV5-1 and J is TRBJ1-2, with 7 nucleotides matching TRBD1. In germline, CDR1 is SGHRS, CDR2 YFSETQ. The V and J ends lost 5 bases and 5 bases, in that order; junction bases with no gene match: 9. The CDR3 has 14 residues. The CDR3 sequence: CASSPSGTEYGYTF. In nucleotides, the CDR3 is TGCGCCAGCAGTCCTTCCGGGACAGAGTATGGCTACACCTTC.

In DNA, the CDR3 is TGTGCCAGCAGCCCAGGACAGGGGCTAGGGTATACGCAGTATTTT. Residues: CASSPGQGLGYTQYF. The chain is built from TRBV5-6 and TRBJ2-3; 9 bases line up with TRBD1. V gave up 4 bases and J gave up 7 bases; unmatched junction bases: 10. The germline V gene has CDR1 SGHDT and CDR2 YYEEEE. The CDR3 has 15 residues.

The chain has TRBV7-2 and TRBJ2-3, with 7 positions matching TRBD2. Germline V CDR1 and CDR2: SGHTA, FQGNSA. J gave up 2 bases and V 1 base, and 3 bases lay outside the gene matches. CDR3 length: 15 residues. The chain's CDR3 is CASSLEAGNTDTQYF. The CDR3 bases are TGTGCCAGCAGCTTAGAAGCGGGGAACACAGATACGCAGTATTTT.

The genes are TRBV10-3 and TRBJ2-1; 9 bases line up with TRBD2. The germline gives CDR1 ENHRY, CDR2 SYGVKD. This CDR3 region has 17 residues. The junction had 8 bases not matched to a gene; V was cut back by 3 bases and J by 2 bases. CDR3 DNA sequence: TGTGCCATCAGTGATAGGTCTAGCGGGATACCCTACAATGAGCAGTTCTTC. Protein sequence: CAISDRSSGIPYNEQFF.

The chain couples TRBV14 to TRBJ2-3, with TRBD1 matching 11 bases. The length of the CDR3 is 15 residues. V was clipped by 1 base and J by 6 bases; unmatched bases: 3. Germline CDR1 and CDR2: SGHDN and FVKESK. The CDR3 loop reads CASSQGTGGFDTQYF. The CDR3 region has the DNA TGTGCCAGCAGCCAAGGGACAGGGGGCTTCGATACGCAGTATTTT.

CDR3 sequence (DNA): TGTGCCAGCAGACTAGCGGGAGTAAGTGGCGAGCAGTACTTC. Translating gives CASRLAGVSGEQYF. The gene calls are TRBV6-5 and TRBJ2-7, with 11 bases fitting TRBD2. V gave up 6 bases and J gave up 6 bases; unmatched junction bases: 7. In germline, CDR1 is MNHEY, CDR2 SVGAGI. The CDR3 sequence is 14 residues long.

The chain recombines TRBV27 with TRBJ1-2; 8 bases fit TRBD1. The V segment lost 0 bases and the J segment 7 bases; nucleotides outside the gene matches: 10. This CDR3 comprises 16 residues. Germline CDR1 and CDR2: MNHEY and SMNVEV (reference sequence). CDR3 loop: CASSLSEGQGAVGYTF. The CDR3 nucleotides read TGTGCCAGCAGTTTATCCGAAGGGCAGGGGGCTGTTGGCTACACCTTC.

Regarding this clone: Different DNA sequences within this sample yield the same CDR3. J is TRBJ2-2 and V is TRBV9, with TRBD1 identical over 7 bases. From germline, CDR1 is SGDLS and CDR2 YYNGEE. This CDR3 has 13 residues. With V trimmed by 2 bases and J by 5 bases, 0 bases remained unmatched. The CDR3 spells CASSVTGTGELFF. CDR3 sequence (DNA): TGTGCCAGCAGCGTGACAGGGACCGGGGAGCTGTTTTTT.

This clone has a handful of counts. The DNA for the CDR3 is TGCAGTGCAACAGCGGTCTACGAGCAGTACTTC. Translation: CSATAVYEQYF. The chain carries TRBV20-1 and TRBJ2-7, with D possibly being TRBD2 (5 bases). Germline-derived CDR1 and CDR2 are DFQATT and SNEGSKA (reference sequence). Between the trimmed V and J ends, which lost 6 bases and 3 bases, there was a span of 9 bases. The CDR3 has 11 amino acids.

This clone was seen only a few times. The chain employs TRBV28 and TRBJ1-2; TRBD1 is a possible D gene (5 bases). This CDR3 spans 13 amino acids. Germline-derived CDR1 and CDR2 are MDHEN and SYDVKM. The V end was cut by 2 bases, the J end by 7 bases, with 11 bases between. CDR3 protein: CASSLMTASGYTF. In DNA, the CDR3 is TGTGCCAGCAGTTTAATGACAGCTTCTGGCTACACCTTC.

J is TRBJ1-1 and V is TRBV19; D gene uncertain. The length of the CDR3 is 13 residues. Looked up from germline, CDR1 is LNHDA and CDR2 is SQIVND (reference sequence). The V end was cut by 1 base, the J end by 0 bases, with 3 bases between. DNA of the CDR3: TGTGCCAGTAGTATAGCGGTGAACACTGAAGCTTTCTTT. This codes for CASSIAVNTEAFF.

The gene calls are TRBV27 and TRBJ2-7; D remains ambiguous. The CDR3 contains 11 residues. The germline gives CDR1 MNHEY, CDR2 SMNVEV (reference sequence). The DNA for the CDR3 is TGTGCATCCGGTGCCCCCTACGAGCAGTACTTC. It translates to CASGAPYEQYF.

V is TRBV10-3 and J is TRBJ2-7; TRBD2 matches at 11 bases. The V and J ends lost 3 bases and 1 base, in that order; junction bases with no gene match: 5. This CDR3 is 16 amino acids long. Germline loops: CDR1 ENHRY, CDR2 SYGVKD. CDR3 residues: CAISESTSGRSYEQYF. Written as DNA, the CDR3 is TGTGCCATCAGTGAATCAACTAGCGGGAGATCCTACGAGCAGTACTTC.

In this sample, this clone turned up a few times. The V call is TRBV7-9, the J call TRBJ2-7, with TRBD2 matching 13 bases. The germline V gene has CDR1 SEHNR and CDR2 FQNEAQ (reference sequence). Trimming at V came to 5 bases and at J to 2 bases, leaving 3 bases not matched to a gene. The CDR3 runs to 15 residues. For the CDR3, the DNA is TGTGCCAGCAGCCCGACTAGCGGGGGGACCTACGAGCAGTACTTC. Translation gives CASSPTSGGTYEQYF.

This clone was found a few times. The chain combines TRBV28 with TRBJ2-1, with 9 positions matching TRBD2. This CDR3 region has 16 residues. V was pared by 6 bases and J by 0 bases, with 6 bases of the junction left unmatched. Germline V gene sequence: CDR1 MDHEN, CDR2 SYDVKM. This CDR3 is CASRFKRGVSYNEQFF. The CDR3 nucleotides are TGTGCCAGCAGGTTTAAGCGGGGGGTCTCCTACAATGAGCAGTTCTTC.

V gene TRBV19 combines with J gene TRBJ2-5, with D possibly matching TRBD2 (5 bases). The CDR3 is 14 residues long. Trimming removed 5 bases from V and 1 base from J, with 11 bases in between. CDR1 is LNHDA, CDR2 SQIVND, per germline (reference sequence). The CDR3 region has the DNA TGTGCCAGTAGTCCCTCGGGGAGCCAAGAGACCCAGTACTTC. It encodes CASSPSGSQETQYF.